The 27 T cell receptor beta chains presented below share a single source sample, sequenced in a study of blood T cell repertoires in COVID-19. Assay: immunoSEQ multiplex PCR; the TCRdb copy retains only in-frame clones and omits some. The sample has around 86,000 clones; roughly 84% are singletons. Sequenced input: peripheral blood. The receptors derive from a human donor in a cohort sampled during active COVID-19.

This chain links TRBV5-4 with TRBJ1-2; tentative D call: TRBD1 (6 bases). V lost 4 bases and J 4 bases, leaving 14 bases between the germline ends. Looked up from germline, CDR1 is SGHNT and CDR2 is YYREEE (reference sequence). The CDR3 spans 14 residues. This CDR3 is CASSHDPTGYGYTF. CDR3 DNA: TGTGCCAGCAGCCATGATCCGACAGGCTATGGCTACACCTTC.

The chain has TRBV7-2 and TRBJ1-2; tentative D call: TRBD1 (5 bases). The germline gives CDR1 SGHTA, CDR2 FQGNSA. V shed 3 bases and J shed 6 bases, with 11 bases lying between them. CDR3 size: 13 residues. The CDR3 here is CASSFNQGDGYTF. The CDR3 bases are TGTGCCAGCAGCTTTAATCAGGGCGATGGCTACACCTTC. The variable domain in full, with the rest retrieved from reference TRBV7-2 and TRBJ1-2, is GAGVSQSPSNKVTEKGKDVELRCDPISGHTALYWYRQSLGQGLEFLIYFQGNSAPDKSGLPSDRFSAERTGGSVSTLTIQRTQQEDSAVYLCASSFNQGDGYTFGSGTRLTVV.

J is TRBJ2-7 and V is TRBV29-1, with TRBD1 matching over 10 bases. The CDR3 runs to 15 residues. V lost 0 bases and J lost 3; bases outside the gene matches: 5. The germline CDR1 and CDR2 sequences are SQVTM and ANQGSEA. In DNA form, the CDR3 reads TGCAGCGTTGAAGATTACCGGGACAGGGGCTACGAGCAGTACTTC. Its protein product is CSVEDYRDRGYEQYF.

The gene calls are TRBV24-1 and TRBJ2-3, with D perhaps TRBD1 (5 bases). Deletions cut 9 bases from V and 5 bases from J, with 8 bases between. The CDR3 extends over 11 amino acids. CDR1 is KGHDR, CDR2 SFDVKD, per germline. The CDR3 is CATEDRDTQYF. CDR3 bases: TGTGCCACCGAAGACAGAGATACGCAGTATTTT.

The CDR3 region is CATRRTSGSTGELFF. CDR3 nucleotides: TGTGCCACCAGACGGACTAGCGGGAGTACCGGGGAGCTGTTTTTT. The chain recombines TRBV3-1 (or the pseudogene TRBV3-2) with TRBJ2-2; 13 nucleotides match TRBD2. Germline-derived CDR1 and CDR2 are LGHDT and YNNKEL (reference sequence). CDR3 length: 15 residues. J lost 5 bases, V lost 10 bases, and 7 bases had no gene match.

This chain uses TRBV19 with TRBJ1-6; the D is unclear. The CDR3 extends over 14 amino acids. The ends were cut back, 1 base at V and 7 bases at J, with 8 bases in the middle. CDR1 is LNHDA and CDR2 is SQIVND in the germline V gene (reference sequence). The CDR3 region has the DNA TGTGCCAGTAGTATAGCTAACAGAAATTCACCCCTCCACTTT. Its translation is CASSIANRNSPLHF.

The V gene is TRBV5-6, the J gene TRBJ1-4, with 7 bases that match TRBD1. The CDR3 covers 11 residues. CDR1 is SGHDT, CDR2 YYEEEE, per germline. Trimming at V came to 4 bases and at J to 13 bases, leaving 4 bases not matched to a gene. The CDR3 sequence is CASSRQGALFF. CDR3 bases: TGTGCCAGCAGCCGACAGGGAGCACTGTTTTTT. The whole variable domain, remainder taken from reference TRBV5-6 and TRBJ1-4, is DAGVTQSPTHLIKTRGQQVTLRCSPKSGHDTVSWYQQALGQGPQFIFQYYEEEERQRGNFPDRFSGHQFPNYSSELNVNALLLGDSALYLCASSRQGALFFGSGTQLSVL.

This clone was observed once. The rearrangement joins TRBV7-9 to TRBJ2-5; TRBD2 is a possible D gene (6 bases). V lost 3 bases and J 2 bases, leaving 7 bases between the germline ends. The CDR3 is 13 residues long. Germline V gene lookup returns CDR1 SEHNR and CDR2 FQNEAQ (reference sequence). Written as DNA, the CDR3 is TGTGCCAGCAGCTTGGGGGGACAAGAGACCCAGTACTTC. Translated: CASSLGGQETQYF.

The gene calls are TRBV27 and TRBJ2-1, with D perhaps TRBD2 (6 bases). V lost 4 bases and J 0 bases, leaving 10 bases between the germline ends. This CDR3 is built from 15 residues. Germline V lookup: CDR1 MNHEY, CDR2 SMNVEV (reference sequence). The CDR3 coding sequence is TGTGCCAGCAGTTGGGCGGGGCCCTCCTACAATGAGCAGTTCTTC. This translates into CASSWAGPSYNEQFF.

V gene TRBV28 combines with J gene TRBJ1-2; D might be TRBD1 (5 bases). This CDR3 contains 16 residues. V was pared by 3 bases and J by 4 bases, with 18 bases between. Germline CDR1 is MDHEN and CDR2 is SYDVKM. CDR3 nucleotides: TGTGCCAGCAGTTTCCCTCCGGGACTCAACCCCTATGGCTACACCTTC. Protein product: CASSFPPGLNPYGYTF.

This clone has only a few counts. CDR3 sequence (DNA): TGTGCCAGCAGCTCAAATACCGGGACAGGGAAGCGAGAGACCCAGTACTTC. Amino acids: CASSSNTGTGKRETQYF. The V call is TRBV7-9, the J call TRBJ2-5; 9 nucleotides match TRBD1. Germline values: CDR1 SEHNR, CDR2 FQNEAQ (reference sequence). V shed 4 bases and J 4 bases; nucleotides not matched to a gene: 13. The CDR3 length is 17 residues. Supplemented by reference TRBV7-9 and TRBJ2-5, the full variable domain reads DTGVSQNPRHKITKRGQNVTFRCDPISEHNRLYWYRQTLGQGPEFLTYFQNEAQLEKSRLLSDRFSAERPKGSFSTLEIQRTEQGDSAMYLCASSSNTGTGKRETQYFGPGTRLLVL.

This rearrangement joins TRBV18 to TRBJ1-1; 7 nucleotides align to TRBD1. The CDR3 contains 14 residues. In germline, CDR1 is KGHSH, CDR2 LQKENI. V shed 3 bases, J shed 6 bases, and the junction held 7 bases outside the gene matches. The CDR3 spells CASSPNRQGAEAFF. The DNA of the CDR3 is TGTGCCAGCTCACCTAACCGGCAGGGGGCTGAAGCTTTCTTT.

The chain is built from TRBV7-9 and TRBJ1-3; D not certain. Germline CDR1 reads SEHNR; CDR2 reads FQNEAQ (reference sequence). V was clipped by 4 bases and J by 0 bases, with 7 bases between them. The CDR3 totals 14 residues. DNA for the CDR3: TGTGCCAGCAGCTCCGGACTCTCTGGAAACACCATATATTTT. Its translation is CASSSGLSGNTIYF.

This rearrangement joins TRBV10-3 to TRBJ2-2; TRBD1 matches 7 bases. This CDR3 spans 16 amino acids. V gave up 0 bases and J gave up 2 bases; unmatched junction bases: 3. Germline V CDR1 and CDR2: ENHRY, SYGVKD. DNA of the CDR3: TGTGCCATCAGTGAGTCCCAGGGGGACAACACCGGGGAGCTGTTTTTT. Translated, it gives CAISESQGDNTGELFF.

DNA for the CDR3: TGTGCCAGCAGTTTATCGATCCAGGGGGCTAGCAATCAGCCCCAGCATTTT. It specifies CASSLSIQGASNQPQHF. The chain is built from TRBV27 and TRBJ1-5; 8 positions agree with TRBD1. This CDR3 is built from 17 residues. Germline trimming cut 0 bases from V and 0 bases from J; bases unmatched to any gene: 4. Germline CDR1 reads MNHEY; CDR2 reads SMNVEV (reference sequence).

The DNA of the CDR3 is TGCGCCAGCAGTCATCAGGGGGAGTCCTACAATGAGCAGTTCTTC. Translated, it gives CASSHQGESYNEQFF. The rearrangement joins TRBV23-1 to TRBJ2-1; 7 nucleotides align to TRBD1. TRBV23-1 qualifies as an ORF whose function is uncertain. The CDR3 totals 15 residues. Losses at the gene ends were 3 bases for V and 1 base for J; bases not matched to a gene: 3.

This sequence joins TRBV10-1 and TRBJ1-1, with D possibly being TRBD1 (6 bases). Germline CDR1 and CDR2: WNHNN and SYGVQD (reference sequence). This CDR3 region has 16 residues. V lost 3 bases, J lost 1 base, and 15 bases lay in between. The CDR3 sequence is CASSERRGPENTEAFF. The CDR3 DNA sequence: TGCGCCAGCAGTGAACGCAGGGGCCCAGAGAACACTGAAGCTTTCTTT.

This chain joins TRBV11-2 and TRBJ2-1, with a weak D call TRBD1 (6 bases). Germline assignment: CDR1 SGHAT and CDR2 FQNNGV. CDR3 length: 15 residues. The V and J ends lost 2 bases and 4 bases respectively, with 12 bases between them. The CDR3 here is CASSLSARGYNEQFF. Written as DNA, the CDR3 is TGTGCCAGCAGCTTATCCGCCAGGGGATACAATGAGCAGTTCTTC. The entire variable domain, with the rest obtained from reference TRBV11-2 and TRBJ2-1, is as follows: EAGVAQSPRYKIIEKRQSVAFWCNPISGHATLYWYQQILGQGPKLLIQFQNNGVVDDSQLPKDRFSAERLKGVDSTLKIQPAKLEDSAVYLCASSLSARGYNEQFFGPGTRLTVL.

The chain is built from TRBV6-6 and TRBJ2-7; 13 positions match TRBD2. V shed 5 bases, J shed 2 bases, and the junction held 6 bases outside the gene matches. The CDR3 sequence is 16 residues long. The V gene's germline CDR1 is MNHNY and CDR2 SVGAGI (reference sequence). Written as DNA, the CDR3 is TGTGCCAGCAGTACAACGACTAGCGGGGGGACCTACGAGCAGTACTTC. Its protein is CASSTTTSGGTYEQYF.

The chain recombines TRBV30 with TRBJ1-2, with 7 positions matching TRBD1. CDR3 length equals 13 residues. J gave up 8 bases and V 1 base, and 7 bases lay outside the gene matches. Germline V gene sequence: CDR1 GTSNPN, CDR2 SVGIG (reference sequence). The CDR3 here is CAWSGTGAGGYTF. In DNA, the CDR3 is TGTGCCTGGAGTGGAACAGGGGCGGGGGGCTACACCTTC.

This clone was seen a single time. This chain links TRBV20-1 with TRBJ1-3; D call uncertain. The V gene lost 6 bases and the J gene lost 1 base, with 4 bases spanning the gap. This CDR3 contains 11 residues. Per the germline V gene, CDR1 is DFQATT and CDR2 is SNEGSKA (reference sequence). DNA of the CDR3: TGCAGTGCCTTTTCTGGAAACACCATATATTTT. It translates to CSAFSGNTIYF.

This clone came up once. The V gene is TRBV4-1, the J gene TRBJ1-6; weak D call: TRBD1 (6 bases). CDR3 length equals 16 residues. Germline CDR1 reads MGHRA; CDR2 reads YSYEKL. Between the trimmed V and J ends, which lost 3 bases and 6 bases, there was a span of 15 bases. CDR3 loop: CASSQGMGGRNSPLHF. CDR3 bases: TGCGCCAGCAGCCAGGGTATGGGGGGGCGTAATTCACCCCTCCACTTT.

CDR3 nucleotide sequence: TGTGCCATATCGGACAGGGGGAATCAGCCCCAGCATTTT. It codes for CAISDRGNQPQHF. The chain combines TRBV19 with TRBJ1-5; TRBD1 agrees at 10 bases. Trimming at V came to 10 bases and at J to 4 bases, leaving 4 bases not matched to a gene. Germline assignment: CDR1 LNHDA and CDR2 SQIVND (reference sequence). This CDR3 has 13 amino acids.

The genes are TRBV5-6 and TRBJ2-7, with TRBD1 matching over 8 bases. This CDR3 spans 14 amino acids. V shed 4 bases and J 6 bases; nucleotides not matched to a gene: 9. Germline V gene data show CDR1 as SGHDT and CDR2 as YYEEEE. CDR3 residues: CASSRKGTGGEQYF. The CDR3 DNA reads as TGTGCCAGCAGCCGTAAGGGGACAGGAGGCGAGCAGTACTTC.

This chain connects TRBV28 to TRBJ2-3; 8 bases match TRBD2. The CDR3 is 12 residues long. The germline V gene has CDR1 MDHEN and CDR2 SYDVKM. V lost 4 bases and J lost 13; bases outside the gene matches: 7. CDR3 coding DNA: TGTGCCAGCAGTTCCCCCCGGGGGGGGGAGTATTTT. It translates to CASSSPRGGEYF.

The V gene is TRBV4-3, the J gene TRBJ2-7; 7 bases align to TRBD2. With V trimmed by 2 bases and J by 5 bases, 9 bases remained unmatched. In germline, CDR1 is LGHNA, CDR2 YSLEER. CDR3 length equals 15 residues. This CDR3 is CASSQRWGGRHEQYF. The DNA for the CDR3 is TGCGCCAGCAGCCAAAGGTGGGGGGGTAGGCACGAGCAGTACTTC.

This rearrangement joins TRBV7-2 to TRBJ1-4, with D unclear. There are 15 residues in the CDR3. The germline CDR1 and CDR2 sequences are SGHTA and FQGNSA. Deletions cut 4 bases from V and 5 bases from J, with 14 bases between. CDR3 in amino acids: CASSSPLGGNEKLFF. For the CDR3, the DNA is TGTGCCAGCAGCTCCCCCTTAGGAGGGAATGAAAAACTGTTTTTT.